This T cell receptor (beta chain) emerged from a study of read filtering for tumor transcriptome and immune sequencing. The library was built from about 0.4 ug RNA with molecular barcoded adaptors for alpha/delta and beta/gamma chains. TCRdb re-called the reads through MiXCR, storing one row per CDR3 protein. The sample contains approximately 58,000 distinct CDR3 sequences, under 25% of which appear only once. Regarding the study as a whole: Approximately 80% of IR-seq clonotypes had one read, totaling 3% to 4.5% of reads; RNA-seq: around 77% and 45%. IR-seq and RNA-seq agreed better without single-read clonotypes.

The table lists this clonotype with a few counts. Its cognate antigen is unknown. The receptor comes from a donor at least 40 years old with multiple myeloma. The specimen sequenced was a population of CD138-negative cells sorted from bone marrow.

CDR3 sequence: CASSSTLRNTQYF. The DNA of the CDR3 is TGTGCCAGCAGCTCGACCCTCAGAAATACGCAGTATTTT. The chain is built from TRBV7-3 and TRBJ2-3; D is ambiguous. The V end lost 4 bases, the J end lost 7 bases, and 12 bases lay between the germline ends. CDR3 size: 13 residues. Germline V CDR1 and CDR2: SGHTA, FQGTGA.